Presented here are 10 T cell receptor beta chains from one specimen sequenced in a study of vaccination effects on CD4 cells after COVID-19. The protocol was immunoSEQ multiplex PCR, while the TCRdb copy is restricted to in-frame clones and leaves out a portion. The table includes about 61,000 clones, 81% detected once. Sequencing in the ViraFEST assay came after antigen-specific CD4+ T cells had been expanded with viral peptide pools, which were used to stimulate PBMC. Researchers isolated CD4+ T cells once around 11 days of culture had elapsed. Their target antigens are unknown. This specimen was CD4+ T cells from PBMCs cultured with HCoV-229E spike peptides, taken before COVID-19 vaccination. These TCRs come from a human donor who received a COVID-19 vaccine.

V usage is TRBV5-4 and J usage is TRBJ2-1, with 10 bases that match TRBD1. Germline V gene sequence: CDR1 SGHNT, CDR2 YYREEE (reference sequence). Trimming cost V 0 bases and J 7 bases; bases outside gene matches: 4. The CDR3 length is 15 residues. The CDR3 reads CASSLGGQGLNEQFF. CDR3 DNA sequence: TGTGCCAGCAGCTTGGGGGGACAGGGGTTAAATGAGCAGTTCTTC.

This sequence joins TRBV18 and TRBJ1-1, with D unresolved. The CDR3 length is 14 residues. Germline V CDR1 and CDR2: KGHSH, LQKENI. V lost 3 bases and J lost 3, with 11 bases in between. The CDR3: CASSPLAGDTEAFF. For the CDR3, the DNA is TGTGCCAGCTCACCCCTCGCGGGTGACACTGAAGCTTTCTTT.

This chain joins TRBV9 and TRBJ2-5, with 9 bases lining up with TRBD2. CDR1 SGDLS and CDR2 YYNGEE come from the germline V gene. This CDR3 has 16 amino acids. The J segment lost 5 bases and the V segment lost 0 bases, leaving 8 bases of the junction unmatched. The CDR3: CASSVAVRGGRETQYF. In nucleotides, the CDR3 is TGTGCCAGCAGCGTAGCTGTGCGGGGGGGTAGGGAGACCCAGTACTTC.

V gene TRBV18 combines with J gene TRBJ2-2; perhaps TRBD2 as D (6 bases). CDR3 size: 17 residues. Germline V lookup: CDR1 KGHSH, CDR2 LQKENI. Trimming took 3 bases from V and 4 from J, leaving 18 bases between them. The CDR3 reads CASSPRTTQAATGELFF. The CDR3 DNA follows: TGTGCCAGCTCACCTAGGACTACTCAGGCCGCCACCGGGGAGCTGTTTTTT.

The chain links TRBV19 to TRBJ1-4; D possibly corresponds to TRBD1 (5 bases). The V gene lost 9 bases and the J gene lost 8 bases, with 13 bases spanning the gap. CDR1 is LNHDA, CDR2 SQIVND, per germline (reference sequence). This CDR3 spans 12 amino acids. The CDR3 DNA sequence: TGTGCCAGCAGGGTCTCCGGCGAAAAACTGTTTTTT. It codes for CASRVSGEKLFF.

The V and J genes are TRBV18 and TRBJ2-2; tentatively, D is TRBD1 (6 bases). The CDR3 extends over 16 amino acids. Germline V gene data show CDR1 as KGHSH and CDR2 as LQKENI. Trimming removed 6 bases from V and 2 bases from J, with 16 bases in between. CDR3 coding DNA: TGTGCCAGCTCCCTTACGAGCAGGGGAAACACCGGGGAGCTGTTTTTT. It is translated as CASSLTSRGNTGELFF.

V gene TRBV2 combines with J gene TRBJ2-2; D unclear. This CDR3 contains 15 residues. Germline V gene lookup returns CDR1 SNHLY and CDR2 FYNNEI. Trimming stripped 3 bases from V and 2 bases from J, with 10 bases between. CDR3 nucleotides: TGTGCCAGCAGTGAGATATCGGTTAACACCGGGGAGCTGTTTTTT. Translation: CASSEISVNTGELFF.

V is TRBV11-2 and J is TRBJ1-3, with D tentatively TRBD1 (6 bases). Trimming pared 2 bases from V and 4 bases from J, leaving 21 bases between. Germline lookup yields CDR1 SGHAT and CDR2 FQNNGV. CDR3 length: 18 amino acids. CDR3 sequence reads: CASSLSGVRHSPGNTIYF. Written as DNA, the CDR3 is TGTGCCAGCAGCTTATCAGGGGTTCGACACAGTCCAGGAAACACCATATATTTT.

The rearrangement uses TRBV29-1 and TRBJ2-2, with a possible D match to TRBD1 (5 bases). Deletions cut 6 bases from V and 1 base from J, with 6 bases between. The germline V gene encodes CDR1 SQVTM and CDR2 ANQGSEA. The CDR3 is 12 amino acids. The CDR3 loop is CSVGQNTGELFF. The CDR3 DNA is TGCAGCGTAGGACAGAACACCGGGGAGCTGTTTTTT.

V is TRBV5-1 and J is TRBJ1-1; TRBD1 aligns across 8 bases. The V segment lost 3 bases and the J segment 2 bases; nucleotides outside the gene matches: 6. The CDR3 is made up of 15 amino acids. Germline V gene sequence: CDR1 SGHRS, CDR2 YFSETQ. This chain's CDR3 is CASSWRQGQNTEAFF. The CDR3 DNA is TGCGCCAGCAGCTGGAGACAGGGGCAAAACACTGAAGCTTTCTTT.